These 22 T cell receptor beta chains came from one sample sequenced in a study of CD8 T cells in ankylosing spondylitis. TCRdb reprocessed the 5' RACE reads via MiXCR and lists one record per CDR3 protein. Found here are 250,000 to 300,000 distinct CDR3 sequences, 15% to 20% of them singletons; the top ten hold roughly 34%. The source material was blood, either unsorted or a sorted T cell fraction (not recorded which). The receptors stem from a male donor with ankylosing spondylitis or in good health (not recorded which).

This rearrangement joins TRBV12-5 to TRBJ2-2; 7 positions agree with TRBD2. Germline V gives CDR1 LGHNT, CDR2 FRNRAP. Germline trimming cut 1 base from V and 7 bases from J; bases unmatched to any gene: 9. The CDR3 contains 16 residues. The chain's CDR3 is CASGLDHLLAYGELFF. The DNA of the CDR3 is TGTGCTAGTGGTTTGGACCACTTACTAGCGTACGGGGAGCTGTTTTTT.

CDR3 sequence: CASSPYGTLVSPLHF. The DNA for the CDR3 is TGTGCCAGCAGTCCCTACGGCACCCTAGTGTCACCCCTCCACTTT. The gene calls are TRBV27 and TRBJ1-6; D unresolved. The length of the CDR3 is 15 residues. The germline V and J ends were trimmed by 5 bases and 10 bases, with 18 bases remaining between them. Germline CDR1 reads MNHEY; CDR2 reads SMNVEV (reference sequence).

This clonotype was observed a handful of times. CDR3 bases: TGCAGCGTTGCATCGGGGGCCTTGGGGTACGAGCAGTACTTC. This encodes CSVASGALGYEQYF. J is TRBJ2-7 and V is TRBV29-1; the D call may be TRBD1 or TRBD2 (6 bases each). This CDR3 is built from 14 residues. Germline CDR1 is SQVTM and CDR2 is ANQGSEA. V was pared by 4 bases and J by 4 bases, with 17 bases between.

This chain connects TRBV10-2 to TRBJ2-1, with 12 nucleotides matching TRBD2. The CDR3 is 17 amino acids. V was pared by 5 bases and J by 3 bases, with 8 bases of the junction left unmatched. The V gene's germline CDR1 is WSHSY and CDR2 SAAADI. CDR3 sequence (DNA): TGCGCCAGCAGTTCCGGACTAGCGGGGTCCATCTACAATGAGCAGTTCTTC. Amino acids: CASSSGLAGSIYNEQFF.

The chain recombines TRBV7-6 with TRBJ2-7; D might be TRBD2 (6 bases). V lost 1 base and J lost 0, with 10 bases in between. The CDR3 spans 15 residues. Germline V gene lookup returns CDR1 SGHVS and CDR2 FNYEAQ. The CDR3 reads CASSLEGRPSYEQYF. CDR3 DNA sequence: TGTGCCAGCAGCTTAGAAGGGAGGCCCTCCTACGAGCAGTACTTC.

This clonotype was detected ten times or more. V is TRBV29-1 and J is TRBJ2-3; 8 nucleotides align to TRBD1. Per germline, CDR1 SQVTM and CDR2 ANQGSEA. The CDR3 extends over 15 amino acids. V lost 4 bases, J lost 4 bases, and 10 bases stayed unmatched. The CDR3 is CSVVGRGPTSDTQYF. CDR3 sequence (DNA): TGCAGCGTTGTTGGCAGGGGGCCTACTTCAGATACGCAGTATTTT.

This clonotype was recorded a few times. The V call is TRBV9, the J call TRBJ1-1; TRBD1 matches 9 bases. Germline V gene lookup returns CDR1 SGDLS and CDR2 YYNGEE. V shed 4 bases and J 1 base; nucleotides not matched to a gene: 8. The CDR3 contains 16 residues. This CDR3 reads CASSPYRDRANTEAFF. The CDR3 DNA sequence: TGTGCCAGCAGCCCCTACCGGGACAGGGCGAACACTGAAGCTTTCTTT.

This clonotype was counted ten times or more. The chain uses TRBV20-1 and TRBJ2-7; 7 bases fit TRBD1. Germline loops: CDR1 DFQATT, CDR2 SNEGSKA (reference sequence). The ends lost 4 bases at V and 1 base at J; junction bases unmatched: 4. The CDR3 has 13 residues. The CDR3 reads CSAIWTGSYEQYF. CDR3 coding DNA: TGCAGTGCTATCTGGACAGGATCCTACGAGCAGTACTTC.

This clonotype has only a few counts. The chain combines TRBV7-8 with TRBJ2-6; D is possibly TRBD2 (5 bases). In germline, CDR1 is SGHVS, CDR2 FQNEAQ. V lost 2 bases to trimming and J lost 2 bases, with 13 bases between them. CDR3 length: 17 amino acids. CDR3 sequence: CASSLRVRGAGANVLTF. CDR3 DNA: TGTGCCAGCAGCTTAAGAGTACGGGGAGCTGGGGCCAACGTCCTGACTTTC.

The sample holds a few counts of this clonotype. The chain couples TRBV4-3 to TRBJ2-1, with 10 bases fitting TRBD1. CDR1 is LGHNA, CDR2 YSLEER, per germline. J gave up 6 bases and V 1 base, and 3 bases lay outside the gene matches. The CDR3 is 15 residues long. The CDR3 DNA sequence: TGCGCCAGCAGCCAAGGGACAGGGGGTCTCAATGAGCAGTTCTTC. The encoded protein is CASSQGTGGLNEQFF.

V and J are TRBV29-1 and TRBJ2-3; 12 nucleotides agree with TRBD2. Germline V gives CDR1 SQVTM, CDR2 ANQGSEA. V was clipped by 6 bases and J by 2 bases; unmatched bases: 3. The CDR3 runs 14 residues. CDR3 sequence (DNA): TGCAGCGTCGGGACTAGCGGGTTCACAGATACGCAGTATTTT. Translated, it gives CSVGTSGFTDTQYF.

The table lists this clonotype with many counts. The chain has TRBV6-5 and TRBJ1-6; perhaps TRBD1 as D (6 bases). The CDR3 runs to 13 residues. Germline CDR1 reads MNHEY; CDR2 reads SVGAGI. The V gene lost 2 bases and the J gene lost 19 bases, with 18 bases spanning the gap. The CDR3 DNA sequence: TGTGCCAGCAGTTACAACTTGGGGGCCGACACACACTTT. It encodes CASSYNLGADTHF.

The V call is TRBV11-1, the J call TRBJ2-1; 11 nucleotides match TRBD1. The ends lost 1 base at V and 9 bases at J; junction bases unmatched: 5. The CDR3 contains 15 residues. CDR1 and CDR2 from the germline V gene are SGHAT and FQDESV (reference sequence). CDR3: CASSLGGQGASEQFF. CDR3 DNA sequence: TGTGCCAGCAGCTTAGGAGGACAGGGGGCTAGTGAGCAGTTCTTC.

This clonotype was detected a few times. The gene calls are TRBV27 and TRBJ1-1; D remains ambiguous. The ends were cut back, 2 bases at V and 2 bases at J, with 6 bases in the middle. The germline gives CDR1 MNHEY, CDR2 SMNVEV (reference sequence). The length of the CDR3 is 13 residues. CDR3 sequence reads: CASSLVENTEAFF. DNA for the CDR3: TGTGCCAGCAGTTTAGTGGAAAACACTGAAGCTTTCTTT.

This clonotype has ten or more counts. J is TRBJ1-1 and V is TRBV5-1; D might be TRBD1 (5 bases). This CDR3 is built from 16 residues. Trimming took off 0 bases at V and 1 base at J, with 13 bases between the two ends. Germline-derived CDR1 and CDR2 are SGHRS and YFSETQ. In DNA form, the CDR3 reads TGCGCCAGCAGCTTGGCTTTGGGACGGAAGAACACTGAAGCTTTCTTT. Its protein is CASSLALGRKNTEAFF.

V is TRBV23-1 and J is TRBJ2-2; D gene unclear. TRBV23-1 is known as an ORF, though its function is uncertain. The CDR3 length is 16 residues. The V gene lost 6 bases and the J gene lost 6 bases, with 20 bases spanning the gap. The CDR3 region is CASRPPTIIYAGELFF. The CDR3 DNA reads TGCGCCAGCAGACCTCCGACAATCATCTATGCCGGGGAGCTGTTTTTT.

This clonotype came up a few times. The chain recombines TRBV29-1 with TRBJ2-5; D remains unclear. CDR1 is SQVTM and CDR2 is ANQGSEA in the germline V gene. V gave up 5 bases and J gave up 7 bases, with 11 bases separating them. CDR3 size: 11 residues. Here the CDR3 DNA reads TGCAGCGTTCCGGGCCTCGGGACCCAGTACTTC. Protein: CSVPGLGTQYF.

This clonotype was detected a few times. This sequence joins TRBV27 and TRBJ2-7; D may be TRBD1 or TRBD2 (6 bases each). The CDR3 is 11 amino acids. V lost 3 bases to trimming and J lost 9 bases, with 9 bases between them. The V gene's germline CDR1 is MNHEY and CDR2 SMNVEV (reference sequence). The CDR3 DNA sequence: TGTGCCAGCAGTTTCTCGGGGGCGCAGTACTTC. It yields the protein CASSFSGAQYF.

Ten or more counts support this clonotype. This chain uses TRBV7-9 with TRBJ2-3; TRBD2 matches 7 bases. The CDR3 is made up of 13 amino acids. Germline V CDR1 and CDR2: SEHNR, FQNEAQ (reference sequence). The J segment lost 1 base and the V segment lost 8 bases, leaving 3 bases of the junction unmatched. The CDR3 spells CASAGERTDTQYF. CDR3 DNA: TGTGCCAGCGCGGGGGAGCGCACAGATACGCAGTATTTT.

This clonotype was counted many times. The chain uses TRBV20-1 and TRBJ2-1; 7 bases fit TRBD2. The J segment lost 9 bases and the V segment lost 5 bases, leaving 16 bases of the junction unmatched. This CDR3 has 15 amino acids. Germline CDR1 reads DFQATT; CDR2 reads SNEGSKA (reference sequence). The CDR3: CSAGQLATLRGEQFF. The CDR3 DNA is TGCAGTGCTGGCCAACTAGCGACCCTACGGGGTGAGCAGTTCTTC.

This clonotype was recorded many times. This chain links TRBV12-3 or TRBV12-4 with TRBJ2-2; no reliable D call. Trimming removed 2 bases at V and 1 base at J, with 5 bases between. CDR3 length: 14 residues. In DNA, the CDR3 is TGTGCCAGCAGTTTACGACTGAACACCGGGGAGCTGTTTTTT. Its protein product is CASSLRLNTGELFF.

Many counts were recorded for this clonotype. J is TRBJ2-1 and V is TRBV29-1; 7 bases are shared with TRBD1. The trim removed 1 base at V and 2 bases at J, leaving 5 bases unmatched. The germline gives CDR1 SQVTM, CDR2 ANQGSEA. This CDR3 has 15 residues. The CDR3, as DNA: TGCAGCGTTGAAGTTTGGGACAGCGCCTACAATGAGCAGTTCTTC. It translates to CSVEVWDSAYNEQFF.